This paragraph reports one T cell receptor beta chain. The sample comes from a study of T cell changes during pregnancy in multiple sclerosis. J was trimmed by 0 bases and V by 5 bases; bases with no gene match: 3. The CDR3 sequence is 15 residues long. Germline CDR1 reads SSHAT; CDR2 reads FNYEAQ (reference sequence). Profiling relied on immunoSEQ multiplex PCR, and the TCRdb table lists in-frame clones only, not all of them. The sample yields 30,000 to 50,000 clones, under 95% seen once. The receptor's source is a female donor with multiple sclerosis, enrolled in a pregnancy study. This sample comprised CD4+ T cells from peripheral blood mononuclear cells, obtained in the third trimester of pregnancy. This chain connects TRBV7-7 to TRBJ2-3, with TRBD2 matching over 9 bases. Here the CDR3 reads CASSPGLASTDTQYF. Here the CDR3 DNA reads TGTGCCAGCAGCCCGGGACTAGCAAGCACAGATACGCAGTATTTT.